This TCR beta chain was identified in a study of T cell responses to AZD1222 COVID-19 vaccine. Study-wide points: Receipt of two AZD1222 doses was followed by a rise in Spike-specific TCR breadth and depth. Regions left unmutated in variants are reportedly the target of nearly half of spike-specific TCRs.

V was pared by 0 bases and J by 0 bases, with 9 bases between. This CDR3 has 15 amino acids. Looked up from germline, CDR1 is MNHEY and CDR2 is SMNVEV (reference sequence). Using immunoSEQ multiplex PCR, the repertoire was profiled, and TCRdb retains in-frame clones only, with some absent. This table holds 110,000 or so clones, approximately 92% found once. Regarding this clone: Its specificity is not known.

The chain uses TRBV27 and TRBJ2-7, with a tentative D call TRBD1 (5 bases). The TCR was taken from an adult who received the AZD1222 COVID-19 vaccine. The sequencing here drew on peripheral blood, taken 28 days after the second AZD1222 dose. CDR3 DNA sequence: TGTGCCAGCAGTTTATCGCAGGGCCCCTCCTACGAGCAGTACTTC. It translates to CASSLSQGPSYEQYF.